A single count supports the clone carrying this T cell receptor beta chain. Vbeta (60) and Jbeta (13) primers were used in the PCR. Some clones are missing from TCRdb's copy, which holds only in-frame ones; the method was immunoSEQ multiplex PCR. The top ten hold around 2.5% of the sample, which has approximately 84,000 clones, around four fifths seen once. These data originate in a study of cytomegalovirus exposure and HLA in healthy donors. V shed 5 bases and J 7 bases; nucleotides not matched to a gene: 13. The CDR3 covers 15 residues. The germline V gene has CDR1 SGHRS and CDR2 YFSETQ. The TCR was taken from a male donor in good health and CMV-seropositive. The rearrangement links TRBV5-1 to TRBJ1-2; TRBD1 matches at 8 bases. Sequencing was done on a sample of PBMCs. CDR3: CASRSRQGAPSGYTF. The CDR3 DNA follows: TGCGCCAGCAGATCTCGGCAGGGGGCGCCTAGTGGCTACACCTTC. Full variable domain (rest looked up from reference TRBV5-1 and TRBJ1-2): KAGVTQTPRYLIKTRGQQVTLSCSPISGHRSVSWYQQTPGQGLQFLFEYFSETQRNKGNFPGRFSGRQFSNSRSEMNVSTLELGDSALYLCASRSRQGAPSGYTFGSGTRLTVV.